The entry below describes one T cell receptor (beta chain). Study processing details: The assay estimated nucleated cells by amplifying reference gene primers. Measured with immunoSEQ multiplex PCR; TCRdb has only the in-frame clones, and not every one. For V, J and clone size, that table is used; D and trimming come from the DNA. This sample has some 390,000 clones, with around 87% found just once. Germline lookup yields CDR1 SGHNT and CDR2 YYREEE (reference sequence). The CDR3 is made up of 14 amino acids. Trimming removed 5 bases from V and 6 bases from J; junction bases left unmatched: 9. These data originate in a study of blood T cell repertoires in COVID-19. Study as a whole: Some COVID-19 samples were acute and others convalescent; all came from the United States, Italy and Spain. The analysed material was cDNA or gDNA that came from T cells, B-cell-depleted T cells, or PBMCs.

The sequenced sample was peripheral blood. The sequence was obtained from a human donor in a cohort sampled during active COVID-19. The chain combines TRBV5-4 with TRBJ2-7; 9 bases are shared with TRBD1. CDR3: CASSLLLTGGEQYF. The DNA for the CDR3 is TGTGCCAGCAGTTTACTATTGACAGGGGGCGAGCAGTACTTC.